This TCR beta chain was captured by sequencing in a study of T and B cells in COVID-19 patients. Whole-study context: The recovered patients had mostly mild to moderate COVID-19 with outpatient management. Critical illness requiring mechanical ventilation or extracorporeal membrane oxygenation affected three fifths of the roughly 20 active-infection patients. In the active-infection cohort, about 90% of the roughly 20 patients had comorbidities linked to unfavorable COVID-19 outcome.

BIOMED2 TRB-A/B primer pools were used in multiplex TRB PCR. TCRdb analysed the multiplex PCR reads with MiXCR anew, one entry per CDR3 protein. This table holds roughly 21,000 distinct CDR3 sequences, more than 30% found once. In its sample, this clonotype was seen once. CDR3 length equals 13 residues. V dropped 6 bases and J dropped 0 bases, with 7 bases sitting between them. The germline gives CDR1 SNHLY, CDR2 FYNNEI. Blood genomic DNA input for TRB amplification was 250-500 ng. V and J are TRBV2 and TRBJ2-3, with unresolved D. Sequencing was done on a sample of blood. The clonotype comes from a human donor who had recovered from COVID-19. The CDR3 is CASSRRSTDTQYF. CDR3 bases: TGTGCCAGCAGCCGCCGTAGCACAGATACGCAGTATTTT.